This is a list of T cell receptor beta chains from one sample in a study of T cell repertoires in cytomegalovirus infection. TCRdb redid the calling of the reads with MiXCR, one entry per CDR3 protein. Altogether 510,000 or so distinct CDR3 sequences are present, about 26% being singletons, with the ten largest covering roughly 13%. Sample: PBMCs. The receptors derive from a human donor in good health (CMV status not recorded). Some clones in this sample may be carry-over from other donors' samples. Both conserved end residues are part of each CDR3. The D gene is left open where the match is weak. Part of the rows lack a size; the others show once, few, many or a class for expanded clones.

>TRBV7-9|NA|few|TRBJ2-5
CASSPGGGRTAETQYF
TGTGCCAGCAGCCCAGGGGGCGGGAGAACGGCAGAGACCCAGTACTTC
>TRBV12-3/TRBV12-4|NA|few|TRBJ1-1
CASNKQGNTEAFF
TGTGCCAGCAACAAACAGGGGAACACTGAAGCTTTCTTT
>TRBV6-2/TRBV6-3|TRBD2|few|TRBJ2-1
CASSRWTSGSYDEQFF
TGTGCCAGCAGTCGCTGGACTAGCGGGAGTTATGATGAGCAGTTCTTC
>TRBV2|TRBD1|few|TRBJ1-3
CASGGTAGQGAAGNTIYF
TGTGCCAGCGGAGGAACAGCGGGACAGGGGGCTGCTGGAAACACCATATATTTT
>TRBV3-1|NA|NA|TRBJ1-6
CASSPKGLPNSPLHF
TGTGCCAGCAGCCCCAAGGGCTTACCGAATTCACCCCTCCACTTT
>TRBV29-1|NA|NA|TRBJ2-5
CSETGAGETQYF
TGCAGCGAAACCGGGGCCGGGGAGACCCAGTACTTC
>TRBV7-2|NA|many|TRBJ1-1
CASSLAWTTKAAFF
TGTGCCAGCAGCTTAGCGTGGACCACTAAGGCGGCTTTCTTT
>TRBV6-2/TRBV6-3|TRBD1|few|TRBJ1-5
CASSRDSGDQPQHF
TGTGCCAGCAGTAGGGACAGCGGAGATCAGCCCCAGCATTTT
>TRBV10-3|NA|NA|TRBJ1-3
CAIQQPPGGNTIYF
TGTGCCATCCAACAGCCCCCTGGGGGAAACACCATATATTTT
>TRBV7-2|NA|NA|TRBJ1-4
CASSFGRAFEKLFF
TGTGCCAGCAGCTTCGGCAGGGCCTTTGAAAAACTGTTTTTT
>TRBV7-9|TRBD1|many|TRBJ2-2
CASSLRQGVPTGELFF
TGTGCCAGCAGCTTACGACAGGGCGTCCCCACCGGGGAGCTGTTTTTT
>TRBV6-5|TRBD1|NA|TRBJ1-5
CASSLTGVGNQPQHF
TGTGCCAGCAGCCTGACAGGGGTTGGGAATCAGCCCCAGCATTTT
>TRBV28|TRBD2|few|TRBJ2-7
CASSWTSVTYEQYF
TGTGCCAGCAGTTGGACTAGCGTAACCTACGAGCAGTACTTC
>TRBV7-2|NA|many|TRBJ1-2
CASSLYPGPEGYGYTF
TGTGCCAGCAGCTTATACCCGGGACCTGAGGGCTATGGCTACACCTTC
>TRBV7-2|NA|NA|TRBJ2-7
CASSLEGSYNYEQYF
TGTGCCAGCAGCTTAGAGGGGTCCTACAACTACGAGCAGTACTTC
>TRBV15|TRBD1|few|TRBJ1-6
CATSRGTGASRESPLHF
TGTGCCACCAGCAGAGGGACAGGGGCCTCACGGGAATCACCCCTCCACTTT
>TRBV7-2|NA|many|TRBJ2-5
CASSLYRDGETQYF
TGTGCCAGCAGCCTGTACAGGGATGGGGAGACCCAGTACTTC
>TRBV20-1|TRBD1|NA|TRBJ2-7
CSASGDRESSYEQYF
TGCAGTGCTAGTGGGGACAGGGAAAGCTCCTACGAGCAGTACTTC
>TRBV5-6|NA|many|TRBJ2-1
CASSLGDYNEQFF
TGTGCCAGCAGCTTAGGGGATTACAATGAGCAGTTCTTC
>TRBV7-7|NA|few|TRBJ2-2
CASSVGGPTGELFF
TGTGCCAGCAGCGTAGGGGGACCCACCGGGGAGCTGTTTTTT
>TRBV6-5|TRBD1|NA|TRBJ1-1
CASSRDRSNTEAFF
TGTGCCAGCAGTCGGGACAGGTCTAACACTGAAGCTTTCTTT
>TRBV4-3|NA|NA|TRBJ1-2
CASSQDATLNYGYTF
TGCGCCAGCAGCCAAGACGCGACACTTAACTATGGCTACACCTTC
>TRBV12-3/TRBV12-4|NA|NA|TRBJ1-6
CASSLGTYNSPLHF
TGTGCCAGCAGTTTAGGGACATATAATTCACCCCTCCACTTT
>TRBV7-6|TRBD1|few|TRBJ1-1
CASSYSTGQGEEGAFF
TGTGCCAGCAGCTACTCTACGGGACAGGGTGAAGAGGGGGCTTTCTTT
>TRBV4-2|NA|few|TRBJ1-2
CASSQDNSAGRGYTF
TGTGCCAGCAGCCAAGACAACAGTGCGGGACGGGGCTACACCTTC
>TRBV28|NA|many|TRBJ2-3
CASSSPGSGFPDTQYF
TGTGCCAGCAGTTCACCAGGCAGCGGGTTCCCAGATACGCAGTATTTT
>TRBV7-9|TRBD1|many|TRBJ1-2
CASSFWGQGTGGYTF
TGTGCCAGCAGCTTCTGGGGACAGGGAACAGGGGGCTACACCTTC
>TRBV7-2|NA|many|TRBJ2-3
CASSLARGTSTDTQYF
TGTGCCAGCAGCTTAGCGCGGGGAACTAGCACAGATACGCAGTATTTT
>TRBV7-9|TRBD2|NA|TRBJ2-3
CASSPAGGGDTQYF
TGTGCCAGCAGCCCAGCGGGAGGAGGAGATACGCAGTATTTT
>TRBV20-1|TRBD2|NA|TRBJ2-3
CSARDLSREGRRVSTDTQYF
TGCAGTGCTAGAGATCTCTCGCGGGAGGGCCGTCGGGTTAGCACAGATACGCAGTATTTT
>TRBV12-3/TRBV12-4|NA|NA|TRBJ1-2
CASVVGQILYGYTF
TGTGCCAGTGTGGTAGGGCAGATTCTTTATGGCTACACCTTC
>TRBV7-2|TRBD2|few|TRBJ2-3
CASRMAGAGDTQYF
TGTGCCAGCAGGATGGCGGGAGCTGGAGATACGCAGTATTTT
>TRBV24-1|NA|NA|TRBJ2-2
CATSGVGTGELFF
TGTGCCACCAGTGGGGTAGGCACCGGGGAGCTGTTTTTT
>TRBV6-5|NA|NA|TRBJ1-5
CASSYSGGGSNQPQHF
TGTGCCAGCAGTTACTCAGGGGGAGGGAGCAATCAGCCCCAGCATTTT
>TRBV5-1|NA|NA|TRBJ1-3
CASSSGNSGNTIYF
TGCGCCAGCAGCTCAGGGAATTCTGGAAACACCATATATTTT
>TRBV20-1|TRBD1|NA|TRBJ2-5
CRIGTGVETQYF
TGCAGAATTGGGACAGGGGTAGAGACCCAGTACTTC
>TRBV18|NA|NA|TRBJ1-1
CASSGQWNTEAFF
TGTGCCAGCTCCGGACAATGGAACACTGAAGCTTTCTTT
>TRBV7-9|TRBD2|NA|TRBJ2-2
CASPDSGSFNTGELFF
TGTGCCAGCCCGGATAGCGGGAGTTTTAACACCGGGGAGCTGTTTTTT
>TRBV30|NA|few|TRBJ1-6
CAWRIGQISYNSPLHF
TGTGCCTGGAGGATTGGACAGATCTCCTATAATTCACCCCTCCACTTT
>TRBV11-2|NA|many|TRBJ2-3
CASSLGPPRDTQYF
TGTGCCAGCAGCTTAGGTCCGCCGAGGGATACGCAGTATTTT
>TRBV6-2/TRBV6-3|NA|NA|TRBJ2-6
CASIPSGTARGANVLTF
TGTGCCAGCATCCCCAGCGGAACGGCGCGGGGGGCCAACGTCCTGACTTTC
>TRBV30|NA|NA|TRBJ1-1
CAWSGGNTEAFF
TGTGCCTGGAGTGGGGGAAACACTGAAGCTTTCTTT
>TRBV5-6|NA|NA|TRBJ1-2
CASSLVPRVLGYGYTF
TGTGCCAGCAGCTTGGTCCCCAGGGTGCTGGGCTATGGCTACACCTTC
>TRBV7-3|NA|few|TRBJ1-1
CASRFGPNTEAFF
TGTGCCAGCAGATTCGGGCCGAACACTGAAGCTTTCTTT
>TRBV7-8|TRBD2|many|TRBJ2-2
CASSRQLAGGRNTGELFF
TGTGCCAGCAGCCGACAGTTAGCGGGAGGGCGGAACACCGGGGAGCTGTTTTTT
>TRBV20-1|NA|NA|TRBJ1-6
CSASTGNLNSPLHF
TGCAGTGCTTCTACCGGGAACCTAAATTCACCCCTCCACTTT
>TRBV20-1|NA|NA|TRBJ1-2
CSAPPAPPGKGDGYTF
TGCAGTGCGCCGCCCGCCCCCCCAGGGAAAGGGGACGGCTACACCTTC
>TRBV4-1|TRBD2|NA|TRBJ2-6
CASSGGLAASGANVLTF
TGTGCCAGCAGCGGGGGACTAGCGGCTTCCGGGGCCAACGTCCTGACTTTC
>TRBV6-4|TRBD1|NA|TRBJ1-5
CASSDVLTGSRGSNQPQHF
TGTGCCAGCAGTGACGTGCTGACAGGGTCGAGGGGGTCCAATCAGCCCCAGCATTTT
>TRBV12-3/TRBV12-4|TRBD2|NA|TRBJ2-3
CASSPTPGLAPWVGTDTQYF
TGTGCCAGCAGTCCCACCCCGGGACTAGCGCCTTGGGTTGGCACAGATACGCAGTATTTT
>TRBV12-5|TRBD2|NA|TRBJ2-1
CASGFREGNNEQFF
TGTGCTAGTGGTTTTAGGGAGGGTAACAATGAGCAGTTCTTC
>TRBV7-9|NA|many|TRBJ1-3
CASSLQGYSGNTIYF
TGTGCCAGCAGTTTACAGGGTTACTCTGGAAACACCATATATTTT
>TRBV7-2|TRBD1|few|TRBJ1-5
CASSLKGTGGGQPQHF
TGTGCCAGCAGCTTAAAAGGAACAGGGGGCGGGCAGCCCCAGCATTTT
>TRBV20-1|TRBD2|few|TRBJ2-3
CSATWRELSTDTQYF
TGCAGTGCTACTTGGCGGGAGCTGAGTACAGATACGCAGTATTTT
>TRBV20-1|NA|few|TRBJ1-5
CSANRGDHNQPQHF
TGCAGTGCTAATCGGGGCGACCACAATCAGCCCCAGCATTTT
>TRBV29-1|TRBD2|many|TRBJ2-1
CSVEKGASGVNFNEQFF
TGCAGCGTTGAAAAGGGAGCTAGCGGCGTAAACTTCAATGAGCAGTTCTTC
>TRBV20-1|NA|NA|TRBJ2-1
CSMKAGSYNEQFF
TGCAGCATGAAAGCCGGCTCCTACAATGAGCAGTTCTTC
>TRBV9|NA|NA|TRBJ2-7
CASSPSSHPAYEQYF
TGTGCCAGCAGCCCGAGTTCCCACCCAGCCTACGAGCAGTACTTC
>TRBV7-9|NA|NA|TRBJ1-6
CASSLGRLPAAPLHF
TGTGCCAGCAGCTTAGGGAGATTACCAGCGGCACCCCTCCACTTT